The 20 T cell receptor beta chains below all came from one sample that was sequenced in a study of PD-1 blockade in mismatch repair-deficient tumors. The protocol was immunoSEQ multiplex PCR, while the TCRdb copy is restricted to in-frame clones and leaves out a portion. The sample includes about 68,000 clones, 78% seen only once; the top ten take roughly 6%. Material: peripheral blood, obtained 2 weeks after starting pembrolizumab. The receptors shown here come from an adult with mismatch repair-deficient cancer.

This clone showed up just a few times. The V gene is TRBV10-3, the J gene TRBJ1-2; 8 positions agree with TRBD1. Germline V gene data show CDR1 as ENHRY and CDR2 as SYGVKD. The CDR3 runs to 14 residues. Unmatched junction bases numbered 4, after V lost 3 bases and J lost 4 bases. This CDR3 reads CAISEQGEVYGYTF. The CDR3 DNA is TGTGCCATCAGTGAACAGGGGGAGGTCTATGGCTACACCTTC.

The chain employs TRBV18 and TRBJ2-7; D remains unclear. Germline CDR1 reads KGHSH; CDR2 reads LQKENI. The CDR3 sequence is 12 residues long. V was clipped by 5 bases and J by 5 bases, with 10 bases between them. The CDR3 region has the DNA TGTGCCAGCTCATCGTCCGGCGACGAGCAGTACTTC. Translation: CASSSSGDEQYF. Variable domain in full (rest from reference TRBV18 and TRBJ2-7): NAGVMQNPRHLVRRRGQEARLRCSPMKGHSHVYWYRQLPEEGLKFMVYLQKENIIDESGMPKERFSAEFPKEGPSILRIQQVVRGDSAAYFCASSSSGDEQYFGPGTRLTVT.

This clone was counted between two and nine times. The chain combines TRBV6-4 with TRBJ2-1; no clear D. The CDR3 totals 15 residues. V was clipped by 5 bases and J by 0 bases, with 11 bases between them. CDR1 is MRHNA and CDR2 is SNTAGT in the germline V gene. This CDR3 is CASSRTAGSYNEQFF. The CDR3 nucleotides are TGTGCCAGCAGTAGGACGGCAGGCTCCTACAATGAGCAGTTCTTC.

J is TRBJ1-2 and V is TRBV2; 7 bases agree with TRBD1. The V segment lost 3 bases and the J segment 6 bases; nucleotides outside the gene matches: 4. Germline V lookup: CDR1 SNHLY, CDR2 FYNNEI. This CDR3 comprises 13 residues. The CDR3 nucleotides read TGTGCCAGCAGTGAGGACAGGTTAGATGGCTACACCTTC. Protein sequence: CASSEDRLDGYTF.

This rearrangement joins TRBV25-1 to TRBJ2-5; D might be TRBD1 or TRBD2, each matching 6 bases. This CDR3 is built from 14 residues. Germline V gene data show CDR1 as MGHDK and CDR2 as SYGVNS. V was cut by 2 bases and J by 4 bases, with 11 bases left in between. This CDR3 reads CASSEAGGLETQYF. DNA for the CDR3: TGTGCCAGCAGTGAAGCCGGGGGCCTAGAGACCCAGTACTTC.

In its sample, this clone was seen once. In DNA, the CDR3 is TGTGCCAGCAGCTTAGGTGGGGCCGGCTACGAGCAGTACTTC. Translation: CASSLGGAGYEQYF. The genes are TRBV7-3 and TRBJ2-7, with D possibly being TRBD1 (5 bases). The CDR3 totals 14 residues. Germline CDR1 is SGHTA and CDR2 is FQGTGA. Trimming took 2 bases from V and 3 from J, leaving 11 bases between them.

The rearrangement joins TRBV7-8 to TRBJ1-5, with 8 bases that match TRBD1. The CDR3 has 15 residues. The V and J ends lost 4 bases and 6 bases, in that order; junction bases with no gene match: 8. Germline V lookup: CDR1 SGHVS, CDR2 FQNEAQ. CDR3 in amino acids: CASSYRTGGGQPQHF. Written as DNA, the CDR3 is TGTGCCAGCAGCTATCGAACAGGGGGTGGTCAGCCCCAGCATTTT.

This clone was seen a handful of times. This chain connects TRBV19 to TRBJ2-5; TRBD1 matches at 11 bases. CDR1 is LNHDA and CDR2 is SQIVND in the germline V gene (reference sequence). Losses at the gene ends were 3 bases for V and 4 bases for J; bases not matched to a gene: 1. This CDR3 is built from 14 residues. The CDR3 here is CASSMGTGGETQYF. CDR3 sequence (DNA): TGTGCCAGTAGTATGGGGACAGGGGGAGAGACCCAGTACTTC. Filled out from reference TRBV19 and TRBJ2-5, the complete variable domain reads DGGITQSPKYLFRKEGQNVTLSCEQNLNHDAMYWYRQDPGQGLRLIYYSQIVNDFQKGDIAEGYSVSREKKESFPLTVTSAQKNPTAFYLCASSMGTGGETQYFGPGTRLLVL.

The chain links TRBV7-2 to TRBJ2-7, with D possibly matching TRBD2 (7 bases). The CDR3 sequence is 13 residues long. Looked up from germline, CDR1 is SGHTA and CDR2 is FQGNSA. The ends were cut back, 7 bases at V and 7 bases at J, with 17 bases in the middle. CDR3 residues: CASTLGGGREQYF. CDR3 DNA: TGTGCCAGCACCCTGGGGGGGGGCCGGGAGCAGTACTTC. Using reference TRBV7-2 and TRBJ2-7 for the parts outside the CDR3, the full variable domain is GAGVSQSPSNKVTEKGKDVELRCDPISGHTALYWYRQSLGQGLEFLIYFQGNSAPDKSGLPSDRFSAERTGGSVSTLTIQRTQQEDSAVYLCASTLGGGREQYFGPGTRLTVT.

This clone was seen more than once but under ten times. For the CDR3, the DNA is TGTGCCAGCAGTAAGGACAGGGGCGGTCAGTACTTC. Residues: CASSKDRGGQYF. The rearrangement links TRBV5-5 to TRBJ2-7, with TRBD1 matching over 9 bases. The J segment lost 10 bases and the V segment lost 5 bases, leaving 7 bases of the junction unmatched. This CDR3 is built from 12 residues. The V gene's germline CDR1 is SGHKS and CDR2 YYEKEE (reference sequence).

This chain joins TRBV28 and TRBJ1-5, with a weak D call TRBD1 (6 bases). Per germline, CDR1 MDHEN and CDR2 SYDVKM. Trimming removed 3 bases from V and 5 bases from J, with 14 bases in between. This CDR3 region has 15 residues. CDR3 residues: CASSFGTTWDQPQHF. The CDR3 DNA reads TGTGCCAGCAGTTTCGGGACAACCTGGGATCAGCCCCAGCATTTT.

The rearrangement links TRBV5-6 to TRBJ1-2; 7 bases map to TRBD1. The CDR3 runs to 16 residues. With 2 bases clipped from V and 3 bases from J, the junction kept 10 bases outside the gene matches. Germline V gives CDR1 SGHDT, CDR2 YYEEEE. CDR3 region: CASSLQGKGGYYGYTF. DNA for the CDR3: TGTGCCAGCAGCTTACAGGGGAAAGGGGGCTACTATGGCTACACCTTC.

J is TRBJ1-2 and V is TRBV19; weak D call: TRBD1 (6 bases). V was pared by 3 bases and J by 5 bases, with 16 bases between. Germline assignment: CDR1 LNHDA and CDR2 SQIVND (reference sequence). The CDR3 covers 15 residues. Here the CDR3 reads CASSISRGVQYGYTF. As DNA, the CDR3 is TGTGCCAGTAGTATCTCCAGGGGAGTTCAATATGGCTACACCTTC.

The rearrangement uses TRBV5-1 and TRBJ1-1; possibly TRBD1 for D (5 bases). There are 15 residues in the CDR3. V gave up 0 bases and J gave up 1 base, with 10 bases separating them. In germline, CDR1 is SGHRS, CDR2 YFSETQ. This CDR3 reads CASSLDFGGNTEAFF. The CDR3 DNA is TGCGCCAGCAGCTTGGATTTCGGGGGGAACACTGAAGCTTTCTTT.

CDR3 residues: CASSFTPGLAGRGGTDTQYF. The CDR3 nucleotides read TGTGCCAGCAGTTTTACCCCAGGACTAGCGGGCCGAGGGGGCACAGATACGCAGTATTTT. The chain employs TRBV5-5 and TRBJ2-3, with 11 positions matching TRBD2. Per the germline V gene, CDR1 is SGHKS and CDR2 is YYEKEE (reference sequence). The CDR3 consists of 20 residues. After removal of 5 bases from V and 1 base from J, the junction contained 18 bases not matched to a gene.

V is TRBV27 and J is TRBJ1-5; a possible D gene is TRBD1 (6 bases). The CDR3 is 14 amino acids. Germline CDR1 is MNHEY and CDR2 is SMNVEV (reference sequence). V lost 4 bases to trimming and J lost 4 bases, with 11 bases between them. This CDR3 is CASSSQGGNQPQHF. For the CDR3, the DNA is TGTGCCAGCAGTTCACAGGGCGGAAATCAGCCCCAGCATTTT.

This clone was observed a few times. The V call is TRBV6-6, the J call TRBJ1-5; 7 bases match TRBD1. Germline V lookup: CDR1 MNHNY, CDR2 SVGAGI (reference sequence). The CDR3 length is 13 residues. J gave up 4 bases and V 5 bases, and 2 bases lay outside the gene matches. CDR3: CASSTGENQPQHF. The CDR3 bases are TGTGCCAGCAGTACAGGGGAAAATCAGCCCCAGCATTTT.

The chain is built from TRBV7-9 and TRBJ2-3; D is undetermined. The V end lost 8 bases, the J end lost 2 bases, and 11 bases lay between the germline ends. The V gene's germline CDR1 is SEHNR and CDR2 FQNEAQ (reference sequence). The length of the CDR3 is 13 residues. CDR3 nucleotide sequence: TGTGCCAGCGAGACGGCGGTCACAGATACGCAGTATTTT. As protein: CASETAVTDTQYF.

CDR3 sequence reads: CATSEGNNEKLFF. The CDR3 nucleotides read TGTGCCACTTCGGAAGGGAATAATGAAAAACTGTTTTTT. The rearrangement joins TRBV19 to TRBJ1-4; D not resolved. Germline V gene sequence: CDR1 LNHDA, CDR2 SQIVND (reference sequence). The CDR3 covers 13 residues. V lost 10 bases, J lost 4 bases, and 13 bases lay in between.

There are a few counts of this clone. This chain connects TRBV5-5 to TRBJ2-2; weak D call: TRBD2 (6 bases). Germline V gene data show CDR1 as SGHKS and CDR2 as YYEKEE (reference sequence). This CDR3 is built from 16 residues. Trimming removed 3 bases from V and 0 bases from J, with 12 bases in between. DNA for the CDR3: TGTGCCAGCAGCTGGCGAGCGGGCACGAACACCGGGGAGCTGTTTTTT. This translates into CASSWRAGTNTGELFF. Full variable domain (remainder filled in from reference TRBV5-5 and TRBJ2-2): DAGVTQSPTHLIKTRGQQVTLRCSPISGHKSVSWYQQVLGQGPQFIFQYYEKEERGRGNFPDRFSARQFPNYSSELNVNALLLGDSALYLCASSWRAGTNTGELFFGEGSRLTVL.